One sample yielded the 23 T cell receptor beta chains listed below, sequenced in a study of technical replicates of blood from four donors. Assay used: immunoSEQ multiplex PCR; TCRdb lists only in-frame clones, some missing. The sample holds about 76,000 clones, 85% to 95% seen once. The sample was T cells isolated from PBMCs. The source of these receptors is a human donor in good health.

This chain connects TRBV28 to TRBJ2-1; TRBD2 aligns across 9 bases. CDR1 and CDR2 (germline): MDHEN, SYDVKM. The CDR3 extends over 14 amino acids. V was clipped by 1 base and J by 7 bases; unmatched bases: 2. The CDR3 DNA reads TGTGCCAGCAGTTTATTAGCGGGAGCTAATGAGCAGTTCTTC. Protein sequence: CASSLLAGANEQFF.

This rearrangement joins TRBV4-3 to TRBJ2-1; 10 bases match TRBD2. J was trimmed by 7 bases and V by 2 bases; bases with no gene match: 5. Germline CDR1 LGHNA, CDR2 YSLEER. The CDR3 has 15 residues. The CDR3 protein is CASSQWTSGGNEQFF. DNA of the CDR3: TGCGCCAGCAGCCAATGGACTAGCGGAGGGAATGAGCAGTTCTTC.

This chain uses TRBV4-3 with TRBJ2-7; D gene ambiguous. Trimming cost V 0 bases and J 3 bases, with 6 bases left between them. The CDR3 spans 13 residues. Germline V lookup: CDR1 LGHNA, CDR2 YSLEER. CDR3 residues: CASSQDRDYEQYF. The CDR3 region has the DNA TGCGCCAGCAGCCAAGATCGCGACTACGAGCAGTACTTC.

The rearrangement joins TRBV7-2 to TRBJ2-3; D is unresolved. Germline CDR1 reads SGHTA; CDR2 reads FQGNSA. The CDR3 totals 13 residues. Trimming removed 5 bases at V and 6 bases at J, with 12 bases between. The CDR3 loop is CASSPETFDTQYF. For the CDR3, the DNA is TGTGCCAGCAGCCCGGAGACTTTTGATACGCAGTATTTT. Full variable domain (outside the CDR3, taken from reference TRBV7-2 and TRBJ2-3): GAGVSQSPSNKVTEKGKDVELRCDPISGHTALYWYRQSLGQGLEFLIYFQGNSAPDKSGLPSDRFSAERTGGSVSTLTIQRTQQEDSAVYLCASSPETFDTQYFGPGTRLTVL.

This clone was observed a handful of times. The CDR3 sequence: CASSQGWPSLGEQYF. The CDR3 DNA reads TGCGCCAGCAGCCAAGGGTGGCCCAGCCTAGGAGAGCAGTACTTC. This sequence joins TRBV4-1 and TRBJ2-7; D gene unclear. V lost 1 base, J lost 7 bases, and 17 bases lay in between. Germline CDR1 and CDR2: MGHRA and YSYEKL. The CDR3 is 15 amino acids.

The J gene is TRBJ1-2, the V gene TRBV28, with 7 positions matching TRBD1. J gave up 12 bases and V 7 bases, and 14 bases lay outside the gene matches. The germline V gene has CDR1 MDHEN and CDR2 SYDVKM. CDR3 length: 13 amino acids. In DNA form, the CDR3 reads TGTGCCAGCACCTTGACAGGGTTAAGGAGGAACACCTTC. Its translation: CASTLTGLRRNTF.

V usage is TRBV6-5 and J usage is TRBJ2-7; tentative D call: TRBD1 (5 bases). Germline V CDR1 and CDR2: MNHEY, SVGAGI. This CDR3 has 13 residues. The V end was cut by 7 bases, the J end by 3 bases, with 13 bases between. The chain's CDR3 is CASTPDRDYEQYF. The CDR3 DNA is TGTGCCAGCACCCCCGACAGAGACTACGAGCAGTACTTC.

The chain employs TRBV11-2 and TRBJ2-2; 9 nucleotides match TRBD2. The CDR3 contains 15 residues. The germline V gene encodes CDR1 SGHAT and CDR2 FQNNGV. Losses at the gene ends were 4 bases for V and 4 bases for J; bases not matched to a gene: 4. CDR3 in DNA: TGTGCCAGCAGCTACCTAGCGGGACCCACCGGGGAGCTGTTTTTT. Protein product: CASSYLAGPTGELFF.

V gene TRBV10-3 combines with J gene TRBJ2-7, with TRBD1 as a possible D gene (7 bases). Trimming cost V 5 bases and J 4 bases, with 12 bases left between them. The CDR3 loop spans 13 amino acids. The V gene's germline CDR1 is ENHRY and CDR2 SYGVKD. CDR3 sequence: CAISRQGGYEQYF. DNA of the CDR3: TGTGCCATCAGTAGACAGGGAGGATACGAGCAGTACTTC.

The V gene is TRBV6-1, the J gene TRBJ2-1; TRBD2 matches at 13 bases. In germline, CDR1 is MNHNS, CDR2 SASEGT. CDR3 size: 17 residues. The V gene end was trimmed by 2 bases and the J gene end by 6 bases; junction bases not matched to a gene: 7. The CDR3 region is CASSEYPRTSGSNEQFF. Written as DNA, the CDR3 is TGTGCCAGCAGTGAATACCCTCGGACTAGCGGGAGCAATGAGCAGTTCTTC.

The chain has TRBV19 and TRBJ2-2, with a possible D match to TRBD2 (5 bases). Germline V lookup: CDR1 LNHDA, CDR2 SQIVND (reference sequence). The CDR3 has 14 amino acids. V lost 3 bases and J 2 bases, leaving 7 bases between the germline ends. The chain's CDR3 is CASSMSGNTGELFF. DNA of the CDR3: TGTGCCAGTAGTATGAGCGGAAACACCGGGGAGCTGTTTTTT.

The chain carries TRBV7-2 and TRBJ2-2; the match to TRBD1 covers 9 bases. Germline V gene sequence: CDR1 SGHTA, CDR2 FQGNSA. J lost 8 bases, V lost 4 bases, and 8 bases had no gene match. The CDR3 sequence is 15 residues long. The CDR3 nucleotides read TGTGCCAGCAGCTCCCCCGACAGGGGGAGTGGGGAGCTGTTTTTT. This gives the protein CASSSPDRGSGELFF.

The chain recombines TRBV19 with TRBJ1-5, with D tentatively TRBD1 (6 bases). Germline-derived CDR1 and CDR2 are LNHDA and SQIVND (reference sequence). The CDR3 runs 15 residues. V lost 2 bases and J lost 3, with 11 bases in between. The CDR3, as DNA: TGTGCCAGTAGTATACTGGACAGCCTCAATCAGCCCCAGCATTTT. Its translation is CASSILDSLNQPQHF. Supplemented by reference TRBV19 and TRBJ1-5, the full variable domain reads DGGITQSPKYLFRKEGQNVTLSCEQNLNHDAMYWYRQDPGQGLRLIYYSQIVNDFQKGDIAEGYSVSREKKESFPLTVTSAQKNPTAFYLCASSILDSLNQPQHFGDGTRLSIL.

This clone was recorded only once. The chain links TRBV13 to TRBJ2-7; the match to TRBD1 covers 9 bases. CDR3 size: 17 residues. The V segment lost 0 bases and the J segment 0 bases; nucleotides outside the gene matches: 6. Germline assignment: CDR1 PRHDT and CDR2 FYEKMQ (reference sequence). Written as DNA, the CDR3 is TGTGCCAGCAGCTTAGGTCTACAGGGGGCGCCCTCCTACGAGCAGTACTTC. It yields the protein CASSLGLQGAPSYEQYF.

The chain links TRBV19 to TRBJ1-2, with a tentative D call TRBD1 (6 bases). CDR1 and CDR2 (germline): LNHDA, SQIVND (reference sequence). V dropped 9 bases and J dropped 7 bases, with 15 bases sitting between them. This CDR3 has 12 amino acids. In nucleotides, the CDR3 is TGTGCCAGCGAAGAGACAGGTCTTGGCTACACCTTC. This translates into CASEETGLGYTF.

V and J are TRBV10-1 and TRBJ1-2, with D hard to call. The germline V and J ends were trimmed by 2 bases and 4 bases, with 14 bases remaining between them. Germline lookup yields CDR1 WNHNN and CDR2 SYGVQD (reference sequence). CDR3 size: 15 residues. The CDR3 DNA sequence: TGCGCCAGCAGTGAGATGGCCTTCCGGGGCTATGGCTACACCTTC. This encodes CASSEMAFRGYGYTF.

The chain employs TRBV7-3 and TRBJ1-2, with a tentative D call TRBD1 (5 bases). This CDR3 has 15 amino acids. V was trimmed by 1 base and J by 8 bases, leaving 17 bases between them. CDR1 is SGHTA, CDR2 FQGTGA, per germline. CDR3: CASSLNPSGGSGYTF. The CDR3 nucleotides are TGTGCCAGCAGCTTAAATCCGTCGGGGGGGAGCGGCTACACCTTC.

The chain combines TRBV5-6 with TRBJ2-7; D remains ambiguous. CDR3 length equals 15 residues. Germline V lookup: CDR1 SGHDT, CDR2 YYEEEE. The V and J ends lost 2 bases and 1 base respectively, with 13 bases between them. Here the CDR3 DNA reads TGTGCCAGCAGCTTCAGGCCACCCGGATCCTACGAGCAGTACTTC. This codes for CASSFRPPGSYEQYF. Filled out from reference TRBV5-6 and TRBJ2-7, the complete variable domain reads DAGVTQSPTHLIKTRGQQVTLRCSPKSGHDTVSWYQQALGQGPQFIFQYYEEEERQRGNFPDRFSGHQFPNYSSELNVNALLLGDSALYLCASSFRPPGSYEQYFGPGTRLTVT.

CDR3 sequence reads: CASSLGRSYEQYF. CDR3 DNA sequence: TGTGCCAGCAGCTTGGGCAGGTCCTACGAGCAGTACTTC. The rearrangement links TRBV5-4 to TRBJ2-7; no firm D call. The V and J ends lost 0 bases and 1 base respectively, with 5 bases between them. Germline V gives CDR1 SGHNT, CDR2 YYREEE (reference sequence). The CDR3 contains 13 residues.

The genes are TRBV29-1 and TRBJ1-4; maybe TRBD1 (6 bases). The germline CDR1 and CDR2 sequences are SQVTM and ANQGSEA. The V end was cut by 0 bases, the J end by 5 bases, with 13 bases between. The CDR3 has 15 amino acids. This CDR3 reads CSVEDLGAGNEKLFF. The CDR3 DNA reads TGCAGCGTTGAAGATTTGGGGGCAGGGAATGAAAAACTGTTTTTT.

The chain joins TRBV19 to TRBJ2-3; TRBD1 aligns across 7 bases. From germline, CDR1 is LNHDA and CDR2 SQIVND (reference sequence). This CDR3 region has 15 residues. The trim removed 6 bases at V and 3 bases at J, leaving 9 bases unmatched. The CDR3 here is CASSEQGLWTDTQYF. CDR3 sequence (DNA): TGTGCCAGTAGCGAACAGGGGTTATGGACAGATACGCAGTATTTT.

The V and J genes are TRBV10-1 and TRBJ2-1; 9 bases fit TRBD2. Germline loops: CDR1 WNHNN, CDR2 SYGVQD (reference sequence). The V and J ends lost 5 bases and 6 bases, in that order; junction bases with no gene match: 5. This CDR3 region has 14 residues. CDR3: CASSSGLARNEQFF. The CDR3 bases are TGCGCCAGCAGTAGCGGACTAGCGCGCAATGAGCAGTTCTTC.

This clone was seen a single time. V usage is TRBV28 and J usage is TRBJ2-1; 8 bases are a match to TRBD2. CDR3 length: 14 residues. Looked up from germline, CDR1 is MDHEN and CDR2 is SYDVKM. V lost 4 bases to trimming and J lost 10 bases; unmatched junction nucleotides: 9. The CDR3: CASSSPVLAGEQFF. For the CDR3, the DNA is TGTGCCAGCAGTTCCCCAGTATTAGCGGGAGAGCAGTTCTTC.